The 25 T cell receptor beta chains presented below share a single source sample, sequenced in a study of CD8+ T cells in alopecia areata (dated by TCRdb to 2016 to 2018). The time point label, read with the paper, signifies: around 24 weeks on oral tofacitinib. Explained via the paper, the treatment or condition label denotes: oral pan-JAK inhibitor, 5-10 mg twice daily. The method was the immunoSEQ multiplex PCR assay. RNA was extracted from all samples and reverse transcribed into cDNA, which served as template for TCR sequencing. TCRdb carries this immuneACCESS record with in-frame sequences only. Its versions omit some clonotypes, under half of them owing to an unresolved V gene in the studies checked, with the rest unexplained. Recorded for this sample are fewer than 200,000 clones; under 60% of them occurred a single time. 10% to 15% of the sample comes from the top ten. The starting material was CD8+ T cells sorted from blood, obtained at week 24, from a patient treated with tofacitinib. All receptors come from a human donor with alopecia areata.

In DNA, the CDR3 is TGTGCTAGTGGGACTGACAGGGGATCGTCCTACGAGCAGTACTTC. Translation: CASGTDRGSSYEQYF. This rearrangement joins TRBV12-5 to TRBJ2-7, with 8 bases aligning to TRBD1. Germline CDR1 reads LGHNT; CDR2 reads FRNRAP. V lost 6 bases and J lost 1; bases outside the gene matches: 8. CDR3 length equals 15 residues.

The genes are TRBV9 and TRBJ2-2; 7 bases agree with TRBD2. V lost 3 bases, J lost 7 bases, and 9 bases stayed unmatched. This CDR3 contains 15 residues. Germline V gene sequence: CDR1 SGDLS, CDR2 YYNGEE. CDR3 sequence reads: CASSGRGGVYGELFF. The CDR3 DNA follows: TGTGCCAGCAGCGGTAGGGGAGGGGTATACGGGGAGCTGTTTTTT. The full variable domain, rest sourced from reference TRBV9 and TRBJ2-2, is DSGVTQTPKHLITATGQRVTLRCSPRSGDLSVYWYQQSLDQGLQFLIQYYNGEERAKGNILERFSAQQFPDLHSELNLSSLELGDSALYFCASSGRGGVYGELFFGEGSRLTVL.

The chain recombines TRBV19 with TRBJ1-5; D call uncertain. Germline V gene sequence: CDR1 LNHDA, CDR2 SQIVND (reference sequence). The CDR3 runs 13 residues. Trimming pared 8 bases from V and 5 bases from J, leaving 13 bases between. CDR3 protein: CASGINGDQPQHF. The CDR3 DNA reads TGTGCCAGTGGGATTAACGGGGATCAGCCCCAGCATTTT.

The chain combines TRBV11-3 with TRBJ1-4; D is possibly TRBD1 (6 bases). CDR3 length: 15 residues. The V and J ends lost 5 bases and 8 bases respectively, with 18 bases between them. Germline CDR1 is SGHNT and CDR2 is YENEEA. The CDR3 nucleotides read TGTGCCAGCAGCGATAGTCCTAACCAGGGGGAAAAACTGTTTTTT. Its protein product is CASSDSPNQGEKLFF.

This clone was recorded a few times. V usage is TRBV7-9 and J usage is TRBJ2-5; D is possibly TRBD1 or TRBD2 (6 bases each). V was cut by 5 bases and J by 1 base, with 17 bases left in between. CDR3 length equals 16 residues. The germline V gene encodes CDR1 SEHNR and CDR2 FQNEAQ (reference sequence). The CDR3 sequence: CASSTQGRWPQETQYF. The CDR3 DNA reads TGTGCCAGCAGCACCCAGGGGAGGTGGCCCCAAGAGACCCAGTACTTC.

The CDR3 here is CASSEQGEAFF. The CDR3 nucleotides read TGCGCCAGCAGCGAGCAGGGCGAAGCTTTCTTT. V and J are TRBV4-1 and TRBJ1-1; maybe TRBD1 (5 bases). Germline V gene data show CDR1 as MGHRA and CDR2 as YSYEKL. The CDR3 has 11 residues. Trimming stripped 5 bases from V and 8 bases from J, with 9 bases between.

This clone has a single count. The CDR3 DNA follows: TGCAGCGTTTATATTACAGGGTCCTCCTACGAGCAGTACTTC. Its translation: CSVYITGSSYEQYF. This rearrangement joins TRBV29-1 to TRBJ2-7; D might be TRBD1 (6 bases). Per the germline V gene, CDR1 is SQVTM and CDR2 is ANQGSEA. V lost 5 bases to trimming and J lost 0 bases, with 14 bases between them. This CDR3 contains 14 residues.

The V and J genes are TRBV2 and TRBJ2-5; D might be TRBD1 or TRBD2, each matching 5 bases. In germline, CDR1 is SNHLY, CDR2 FYNNEI. The CDR3 covers 12 residues. Trimming shortened V by 8 bases and J by 5 bases, and 12 bases separated the two germline ends. The CDR3 spells CASYSEGETQYF. The CDR3 coding sequence is TGTGCCAGCTATTCCGAGGGGGAGACCCAGTACTTC.

In its sample, this clone was seen once. The rearrangement uses TRBV23-1 and TRBJ2-5; D remains unclear. TRBV23-1 is an open reading frame whose function is uncertain. Trimming stripped 0 bases from V and 2 bases from J, with 13 bases between. The length of the CDR3 is 16 residues. The CDR3 is CASSQSPRRLQETQYF. The CDR3 DNA reads TGCGCCAGCAGTCAATCGCCTCGGCGGTTACAAGAGACCCAGTACTTC.

The rearrangement joins TRBV25-1 to TRBJ2-5, with a possible D match to TRBD1 (5 bases). Per germline, CDR1 MGHDK and CDR2 SYGVNS. Trimming stripped 0 bases from V and 3 bases from J, with 14 bases between. The CDR3 length is 16 residues. The CDR3 region has the DNA TGTGCCAGCAGTGAATATATCTGGCAGGGAAAAGAGACCCAGTACTTC. Translation: CASSEYIWQGKETQYF.

J is TRBJ2-7 and V is TRBV30, with TRBD1 matching over 9 bases. V shed 0 bases, J shed 4 bases, and the junction held 1 base outside the gene matches. The CDR3 runs 13 residues. CDR1 is GTSNPN, CDR2 SVGIG, per germline (reference sequence). CDR3 region: CAWSVGQGYEQYF. CDR3 coding DNA: TGTGCCTGGAGTGTGGGACAGGGTTACGAGCAGTACTTC.

The chain's CDR3 is CASSRPTGMNTEAFF. The CDR3 coding sequence is TGTGCCAGCAGCCGTCCTACAGGGATGAACACTGAAGCTTTCTTT. The rearrangement links TRBV11-2 to TRBJ1-1, with TRBD1 as a possible D gene (6 bases). The V end was cut by 5 bases, the J end by 0 bases, with 13 bases between. Germline V CDR1 and CDR2: SGHAT, FQNNGV. The CDR3 totals 15 residues.

The rearrangement links TRBV7-9 to TRBJ1-5, with 7 bases matching TRBD1. The ends lost 1 base at V and 0 bases at J; junction bases unmatched: 3. CDR1 SEHNR and CDR2 FQNEAQ come from the germline V gene (reference sequence). This CDR3 spans 16 amino acids. In DNA form, the CDR3 reads TGTGCCAGCAGCTTAGGGACAGGAGATAGCAATCAGCCCCAGCATTTT. Its protein is CASSLGTGDSNQPQHF.

This clone turned up a few times. The V call is TRBV18, the J call TRBJ2-1; D is ambiguous. CDR3 length: 14 residues. Germline loops: CDR1 KGHSH, CDR2 LQKENI. The germline V and J ends were trimmed by 2 bases and 0 bases, with 5 bases remaining between them. The CDR3 loop is CASSPIISYNEQFF. In nucleotides, the CDR3 is TGTGCCAGCTCACCAATCATCTCCTACAATGAGCAGTTCTTC.

As to this clone: The sample has other DNA sequences that encode this CDR3 too. V gene TRBV13 combines with J gene TRBJ2-7, with D unresolved. V shed 3 bases and J shed 2 bases, with 8 bases lying between them. Looked up from germline, CDR1 is PRHDT and CDR2 is FYEKMQ (reference sequence). The CDR3 spans 13 residues. The CDR3 here is CASSFGGTYEQYF. CDR3 DNA sequence: TGTGCCAGCAGCTTCGGTGGAACCTACGAGCAGTACTTC.

This chain uses TRBV30 with TRBJ2-2; no clear D. This CDR3 spans 11 amino acids. Trimming took off 5 bases at V and 5 bases at J, with 6 bases between the two ends. The germline gives CDR1 GTSNPN, CDR2 SVGIG (reference sequence). CDR3: CAWEKTGELFF. CDR3 coding DNA: TGTGCCTGGGAAAAGACCGGGGAGCTGTTTTTT.

J is TRBJ2-5 and V is TRBV5-6; TRBD1 agrees at 9 bases. This CDR3 comprises 13 residues. In germline, CDR1 is SGHDT, CDR2 YYEEEE. Trimming removed 3 bases from V and 6 bases from J; junction bases left unmatched: 3. CDR3 DNA: TGTGCCAGCAGCTGGGGGACAGGGAAGACCCAGTACTTC. Its protein product is CASSWGTGKTQYF.

This clone appeared a few times. V is TRBV7-2 and J is TRBJ1-5; no reliable D call. Germline V gives CDR1 SGHTA, CDR2 FQGNSA. The length of the CDR3 is 15 residues. Trimming removed 2 bases from V and 1 base from J, with 9 bases in between. The CDR3 loop is CASSLWSRSNQPQHF. The CDR3, as DNA: TGTGCCAGCAGCTTATGGTCCCGGAGCAATCAGCCCCAGCATTTT.

As to this clone: This sample includes further DNA sequences coding for the same CDR3. This chain links TRBV6-5 with TRBJ1-5; D is unresolved. V lost 0 bases to trimming and J lost 4 bases, with 4 bases between them. Germline V lookup: CDR1 MNHEY, CDR2 SVGAGI. The CDR3 loop spans 13 amino acids. CDR3 sequence (DNA): TGTGCCAGCAGTTACTCCAGAAATCAGCCCCAGCATTTT. Translation: CASSYSRNQPQHF.

The rearrangement joins TRBV15 to TRBJ2-3; D is perhaps TRBD1 (6 bases). Germline assignment: CDR1 LNHNV and CDR2 YYDKDF (reference sequence). V was trimmed by 3 bases and J by 4 bases, leaving 17 bases between them. The CDR3 length is 16 residues. CDR3 nucleotide sequence: TGTGCCACCAGCAGGCCACAGGGAAAAGTTGCAGATACGCAGTATTTT. This encodes CATSRPQGKVADTQYF.

The V gene is TRBV29-1, the J gene TRBJ2-7; a weak D match, TRBD2 (7 bases). Germline lookup yields CDR1 SQVTM and CDR2 ANQGSEA. The CDR3 is 11 residues long. V was cut by 7 bases and J by 5 bases, with 12 bases left in between. The DNA for the CDR3 is TGCAGCGGGGGAGGGACAAACGAGCAGTACTTC. Its translation: CSGGGTNEQYF.

This clone has just a few counts. The V and J genes are TRBV19 and TRBJ2-3; 11 bases agree with TRBD2. The V segment lost 5 bases and the J segment 1 base; nucleotides outside the gene matches: 5. CDR1 and CDR2 from the germline V gene are LNHDA and SQIVND (reference sequence). CDR3 length: 16 amino acids. The CDR3 region is CASSPLAGGRTDTQYF. The CDR3 DNA sequence: TGTGCCAGTAGTCCCCTAGCGGGGGGACGCACAGATACGCAGTATTTT.

The chain recombines TRBV5-1 with TRBJ2-3, with D unresolved. Germline CDR1 and CDR2: SGHRS and YFSETQ. Trimming took off 3 bases at V and 7 bases at J, with 9 bases between the two ends. The CDR3 contains 12 residues. CDR3 DNA: TGCGCCAGCAGCTCCGACATGAATACGCAGTATTTT. As protein: CASSSDMNTQYF.

V is TRBV15 and J is TRBJ2-3; TRBD2 matches at 8 bases. The CDR3 is 15 residues long. J gave up 8 bases and V 3 bases, and 10 bases lay outside the gene matches. Germline values: CDR1 LNHNV, CDR2 YYDKDF (reference sequence). The CDR3 sequence is CATSRIAGNRVTQYF. Written as DNA, the CDR3 is TGTGCCACCAGCAGGATAGCGGGGAATCGGGTTACGCAGTATTTT.

J is TRBJ2-3 and V is TRBV15; D gene ambiguous. The CDR3 has 13 residues. V lost 4 bases and J 0 bases, leaving 5 bases between the germline ends. The V gene's germline CDR1 is LNHNV and CDR2 YYDKDF (reference sequence). Written as DNA, the CDR3 is TGTGCCACCAGCATAGCTAGCACAGATACGCAGTATTTT. Translating gives CATSIASTDTQYF.